This T cell receptor (beta chain) was sequenced in a study of cytomegalovirus exposure and HLA in healthy donors. In germline, CDR1 is SNHLY, CDR2 FYNNEI. This CDR3 is 15 amino acids long. Trimming pared 2 bases from V and 1 base from J, leaving 11 bases between. Using immunoSEQ multiplex PCR, the repertoire was profiled, and TCRdb retains in-frame clones only, with some absent. The sample has about 98,000 clones, roughly 87% seen once. This sequence was found in a man in his late teens or twenties in good health and CMV-seropositive. This chain uses TRBV2 with TRBJ1-1; TRBD1 might be the D (6 bases). The sample taken for sequencing was PBMCs. The CDR3 bases are TGTGCCAGCAGTGAAATGAGGGGGGGGAACACTGAAGCTTTCTTT. It specifies CASSEMRGGNTEAFF.